One sample yielded the 24 T cell receptor beta chains listed below, sequenced in a study of blood T cell repertoires in COVID-19. Method: immunoSEQ multiplex PCR; TCRdb's copy keeps in-frame clones and lacks some. This table has 150,000 to 200,000 clones, 76% appearing once. What was sequenced was PBMCs or T cells enriched from blood (not recorded which). These receptors were obtained from a woman aged 50 to 65 with acute COVID-19.

The chain recombines TRBV4-1 with TRBJ1-4, with 7 positions matching TRBD1. The CDR3 is 15 residues long. Germline-derived CDR1 and CDR2 are MGHRA and YSYEKL. J was trimmed by 8 bases and V by 1 base; bases with no gene match: 7. The CDR3 loop reads CASSQAGQRDEKLFF. The CDR3, as DNA: TGCGCCAGCAGCCAAGCGGGACAGAGGGACGAAAAACTGTTTTTT.

The chain joins TRBV6-4 to TRBJ2-1; 8 nucleotides match TRBD2. The CDR3 runs to 16 residues. The junction had 6 bases not matched to a gene; V was cut back by 3 bases and J by 2 bases. Germline values: CDR1 MRHNA, CDR2 SNTAGT. CDR3 DNA sequence: TGTGCCAGCAGTGAGTCGGGACTAGGGACCTACAATGAGCAGTTCTTC. Translating gives CASSESGLGTYNEQFF.

A few counts support this clone. CDR3 sequence reads: CASRRQGRNTEAFF. The CDR3 DNA sequence: TGTGCCAGCAGACGACAGGGGAGGAACACTGAAGCTTTCTTT. The V and J genes are TRBV7-9 and TRBJ1-1, with 8 bases lining up with TRBD1. Trimming removed 6 bases from V and 1 base from J; junction bases left unmatched: 4. The CDR3 loop spans 14 amino acids. Per germline, CDR1 SEHNR and CDR2 FQNEAQ (reference sequence). Based on the CDR3 plus reference TRBV7-9 and TRBJ1-1, the full variable domain is DTGVSQNPRHKITKRGQNVTFRCDPISEHNRLYWYRQTLGQGPEFLTYFQNEAQLEKSRLLSDRFSAERPKGSFSTLEIQRTEQGDSAMYLCASRRQGRNTEAFFGQGTRLTVV.

J is TRBJ2-5 and V is TRBV5-1, with 7 bases identical to TRBD2. The J segment lost 5 bases and the V segment lost 3 bases, leaving 10 bases of the junction unmatched. From germline, CDR1 is SGHRS and CDR2 YFSETQ. There are 15 residues in the CDR3. The CDR3 sequence is CASSWEGNSGETQYF. The CDR3 nucleotides are TGCGCCAGCAGCTGGGAGGGGAATTCGGGGGAGACCCAGTACTTC.

In DNA form, the CDR3 reads TGTGCCTGGAGTGTACACAGGGGGGGTAATCAGCCCCAGCATTTT. It encodes CAWSVHRGGNQPQHF. The V call is TRBV30, the J call TRBJ1-5; 8 bases are a match to TRBD1. Germline V CDR1 and CDR2: GTSNPN, SVGIG (reference sequence). There are 15 residues in the CDR3. After removal of 0 bases from V and 4 bases from J, the junction contained 5 bases not matched to a gene.

The gene calls are TRBV19 and TRBJ2-5; 8 bases map to TRBD1. Looked up from germline, CDR1 is LNHDA and CDR2 is SQIVND (reference sequence). Germline trimming cut 3 bases from V and 5 bases from J; bases unmatched to any gene: 8. CDR3 size: 15 residues. The CDR3 reads CASSIGTGYLETQYF. In DNA, the CDR3 is TGTGCCAGTAGTATCGGGACAGGATATTTGGAGACCCAGTACTTC.

With respect to this clone: This sample includes further DNA sequences coding for the same CDR3. The chain couples TRBV3-1 (or the pseudogene TRBV3-2) to TRBJ1-3; D uncertain. The germline V and J ends were trimmed by 4 bases and 0 bases, with 10 bases remaining between them. Germline V gives CDR1 LGHDT, CDR2 YNNKEL (reference sequence). The length of the CDR3 is 15 residues. This chain's CDR3 is CASSRGPSSGNTIYF. CDR3 DNA: TGTGCCAGCAGCCGCGGCCCTTCCTCTGGAAACACCATATATTTT.

The J gene is TRBJ1-2, the V gene TRBV9; 9 nucleotides match TRBD1. Germline V lookup: CDR1 SGDLS, CDR2 YYNGEE. Unmatched junction bases numbered 8, after V lost 3 bases and J lost 2 bases. The CDR3 spans 16 residues. CDR3 sequence (DNA): TGTGCCAGCAGCGGGGGACAGGGTATTACCAACTATGGCTACACCTTC. This sequence encodes CASSGGQGITNYGYTF.

There are a few counts of this clone. V gene TRBV28 combines with J gene TRBJ2-7, with 10 bases aligning to TRBD2. The V segment lost 6 bases and the J segment 2 bases; nucleotides outside the gene matches: 10. Germline CDR1 MDHEN, CDR2 SYDVKM. The length of the CDR3 is 16 residues. CDR3 loop: CASSTGTSARAYEQYV. The CDR3 DNA is TGTGCCAGCAGCACCGGGACTAGCGCGCGGGCCTACGAGCAGTACGTC.

V is TRBV28 and J is TRBJ2-6; possible D gene TRBD1, 6 bases. CDR1 and CDR2 (germline): MDHEN, SYDVKM. The CDR3 consists of 18 residues. Trimming removed 7 bases from V and 2 bases from J, with 21 bases in between. The CDR3 DNA reads TGTGCCAGCACGCCTACAGGGAGAGGTTCCACTGGGGCCAACGTCCTGACTTTC. It specifies CASTPTGRGSTGANVLTF.

V usage is TRBV5-6 and J usage is TRBJ1-2; 7 bases agree with TRBD1. J was trimmed by 3 bases and V by 0 bases; bases with no gene match: 2. Germline V lookup: CDR1 SGHDT, CDR2 YYEEEE. This CDR3 contains 14 residues. CDR3 sequence: CASSLGQGDYGYTF. DNA of the CDR3: TGTGCCAGCAGCTTGGGACAGGGCGACTATGGCTACACCTTC.

DNA for the CDR3: TGTGCCAGCAGCTTAGACGGGGGGGCAGGGGAGACCCAGTACTTC. Translation: CASSLDGGAGETQYF. The V call is TRBV7-2, the J call TRBJ2-5, with 8 bases fitting TRBD2. The V and J ends lost 1 base and 5 bases, in that order; junction bases with no gene match: 6. CDR1 is SGHTA, CDR2 FQGNSA, per germline. The CDR3 spans 15 residues.

The chain recombines TRBV4-1 with TRBJ1-1; 7 nucleotides agree with TRBD1. The CDR3 covers 16 residues. The V and J ends lost 4 bases and 0 bases, in that order; junction bases with no gene match: 8. Germline-derived CDR1 and CDR2 are MGHRA and YSYEKL. Written as DNA, the CDR3 is TGCGCCAGCAGCCCCGACAGGGTCGGTATGAACACTGAAGCTTTCTTT. Translation: CASSPDRVGMNTEAFF.

This clone was seen a single time. This sequence joins TRBV19 and TRBJ1-5; D possibly corresponds to TRBD1 (6 bases). V dropped 5 bases and J dropped 2 bases, with 13 bases sitting between them. Germline values: CDR1 LNHDA, CDR2 SQIVND (reference sequence). CDR3 length equals 15 residues. The CDR3 bases are TGTGCCAGTAGTTACAGGGAAGGGGGCAATCAGCCCCAGCATTTT. This codes for CASSYREGGNQPQHF. The entire variable domain, with the rest obtained from reference TRBV19 and TRBJ1-5, is as follows: DGGITQSPKYLFRKEGQNVTLSCEQNLNHDAMYWYRQDPGQGLRLIYYSQIVNDFQKGDIAEGYSVSREKKESFPLTVTSAQKNPTAFYLCASSYREGGNQPQHFGDGTRLSIL.

The gene calls are TRBV19 and TRBJ1-2, with TRBD1 as a possible D gene (6 bases). Trimming pared 5 bases from V and 1 base from J, leaving 14 bases between. Germline V gene data show CDR1 as LNHDA and CDR2 as SQIVND (reference sequence). The CDR3 has 15 amino acids. In nucleotides, the CDR3 is TGTGCCAGTAGTGGCTCTCTCAGGGGTAACTATGGCTACACCTTC. Translating gives CASSGSLRGNYGYTF.

The V and J genes are TRBV28 and TRBJ2-3; D remains ambiguous. The germline gives CDR1 MDHEN, CDR2 SYDVKM. V was trimmed by 3 bases and J by 3 bases, leaving 4 bases between them. The CDR3 is 12 amino acids. CDR3 in amino acids: CASSFQTDTQYF. The CDR3 DNA follows: TGTGCCAGCAGTTTTCAGACAGATACGCAGTATTTT.

V gene TRBV5-6 combines with J gene TRBJ1-5; a possible D gene is TRBD1 (6 bases). This CDR3 contains 14 residues. The germline V gene encodes CDR1 SGHDT and CDR2 YYEEEE. Trimming took off 5 bases at V and 1 base at J, with 10 bases between the two ends. CDR3 sequence: CASSRTVSNQPQHF. CDR3 sequence (DNA): TGTGCCAGCAGTCGGACAGTAAGCAATCAGCCCCAGCATTTT.

The genes are TRBV29-1 and TRBJ1-2, with TRBD1 matching 10 bases. J lost 6 bases, V lost 8 bases, and 3 bases had no gene match. This CDR3 spans 11 amino acids. Germline CDR1 and CDR2: SQVTM and ANQGSEA. This chain's CDR3 is CSLGTGDGYTF. As DNA, the CDR3 is TGCAGCCTTGGGACAGGGGATGGCTACACCTTC. The full variable domain, rest sourced from reference TRBV29-1 and TRBJ1-2, is SAVISQKPSRDICQRGTSLTIQCQVDSQVTMMFWYRQQPGQSLTLIATANQGSEATYESGFVIDKFPISRPNLTFSTLTVSNMSPEDSSIYLCSLGTGDGYTFGSGTRLTVV.

The chain has TRBV9 and TRBJ2-5; D is perhaps TRBD1 (6 bases). V gave up 0 bases and J gave up 1 base, with 13 bases separating them. Germline loops: CDR1 SGDLS, CDR2 YYNGEE. This CDR3 region has 16 residues. CDR3 sequence reads: CASSVADSPPQETQYF. CDR3 DNA: TGTGCCAGCAGCGTAGCGGACAGTCCGCCCCAAGAGACCCAGTACTTC. Full variable domain (rest looked up from reference TRBV9 and TRBJ2-5): DSGVTQTPKHLITATGQRVTLRCSPRSGDLSVYWYQQSLDQGLQFLIQYYNGEERAKGNILERFSAQQFPDLHSELNLSSLELGDSALYFCASSVADSPPQETQYFGPGTRLLVL.

This rearrangement joins TRBV30 to TRBJ2-3, with 10 bases that match TRBD2. J was trimmed by 5 bases and V by 0 bases; bases with no gene match: 2. This CDR3 contains 14 residues. The germline CDR1 and CDR2 sequences are GTSNPN and SVGIG (reference sequence). CDR3 DNA: TGTGCCTGGAGTGTGAGCGGGGGGGTAGATACGCAGTATTTT. Encoded protein: CAWSVSGGVDTQYF. Looking up the rest from reference TRBV30 and TRBJ2-3 gives the full variable domain: SQTIHQWPATLVQPVGSPLSLECTVEGTSNPNLYWYRQAAGRGLQLLFYSVGIGQISSEVPQNLSASRPQDRQFILSSKKLLLSDSGFYLCAWSVSGGVDTQYFGPGTRLTVL.

The V and J genes are TRBV7-3 and TRBJ2-1; 11 nucleotides match TRBD1. With V trimmed by 5 bases and J by 1 base, 4 bases remained unmatched. Germline lookup yields CDR1 SGHTA and CDR2 FQGTGA. The CDR3 sequence is 16 residues long. In nucleotides, the CDR3 is TGTGCCAGCAGCCCGCGGGACAGGGGGTCCTACAATGAGCAGTTCTTC. Translation: CASSPRDRGSYNEQFF.

The V gene is TRBV5-1, the J gene TRBJ2-5; 9 bases are a match to TRBD2. The V segment lost 4 bases and the J segment 5 bases; nucleotides outside the gene matches: 12. Germline-derived CDR1 and CDR2 are SGHRS and YFSETQ. This CDR3 has 16 amino acids. The CDR3 is CASSLPRLADVETQYF. The CDR3 DNA is TGCGCCAGCAGCCTCCCACGACTAGCGGATGTGGAGACCCAGTACTTC.

This chain connects TRBV27 to TRBJ2-2; 7 positions match TRBD2. The junction had 5 bases not matched to a gene; V was cut back by 2 bases and J by 5 bases. Germline V lookup: CDR1 MNHEY, CDR2 SMNVEV (reference sequence). The CDR3 is made up of 15 amino acids. CDR3 residues: CASSLTGGGTGELFF. DNA for the CDR3: TGTGCCAGCAGTTTAACGGGGGGTGGGACCGGGGAGCTGTTTTTT.

V gene TRBV7-8 combines with J gene TRBJ2-1, with 13 bases matching TRBD2. This CDR3 is 18 amino acids long. The germline V gene encodes CDR1 SGHVS and CDR2 FQNEAQ. Trimming cost V 3 bases and J 2 bases; bases outside gene matches: 7. CDR3 region: CASSFPTSGGVAYNEQFF. The CDR3 bases are TGTGCCAGCAGCTTCCCTACTAGCGGGGGGGTAGCCTACAATGAGCAGTTCTTC.